Presented here are 8 T cell receptor beta chains from one specimen sequenced in a study of T cells in localized non-small cell lung cancer. The assay was immunoSEQ multiplex PCR, and TCRdb's table has in-frame clones only and misses some. This sample carries under 2,500 clones, 20% to 30% of them seen once, and the ten largest clones take about 8%. Source: lung tumor tissue, taken before any cancer treatment. These receptors all come from a woman aged 40-75 years with stage III squamous cell lung carcinoma.

The V and J genes are TRBV5-1 and TRBJ1-4; D gene unclear. Germline V gives CDR1 SGHRS, CDR2 YFSETQ. The CDR3 runs to 15 residues. With 4 bases removed from V and 0 bases from J, the gap between germline ends came to 10 bases. CDR3 protein: CASSKYIATNEKLFF. In nucleotides, the CDR3 is TGCGCCAGCAGCAAGTATATTGCAACTAATGAAAAACTGTTTTTT.

This sequence joins TRBV15 and TRBJ1-2; D may be TRBD1 (6 bases). V gave up 0 bases and J gave up 4 bases, with 12 bases separating them. Germline loops: CDR1 LNHNV, CDR2 YYDKDF (reference sequence). The CDR3 is 15 residues long. Written as DNA, the CDR3 is TGTGCCACCAGCAGAGACCAACAGGGTGCCTATGGCTACACCTTC. Translation: CATSRDQQGAYGYTF. Full variable domain (missing parts from reference TRBV15 and TRBJ1-2): DAMVIQNPRYQVTQFGKPVTLSCSQTLNHNVMYWYQQKSSQAPKLLFHYYDKDFNNEADTPDNFQSRRPNTSFCFLDIRSPGLGDTAMYLCATSRDQQGAYGYTFGSGTRLTVV.

This chain connects TRBV28 to TRBJ1-2; 7 bases align to TRBD1. This CDR3 has 13 residues. V lost 8 bases and J lost 6; bases outside the gene matches: 9. In germline, CDR1 is MDHEN, CDR2 SYDVKM. The CDR3 protein is CASRQGNGDGYTF. The CDR3, as DNA: TGTGCCAGCCGACAGGGAAATGGTGATGGCTACACCTTC.

This clone was observed a few times. V is TRBV18 and J is TRBJ1-1, with unresolved D. The CDR3 length is 14 residues. V was trimmed by 0 bases and J by 2 bases, leaving 7 bases between them. Germline-derived CDR1 and CDR2 are KGHSH and LQKENI. The CDR3 DNA sequence: TGTGCCAGCTCACCACCCAGTGTTAACACTGAAGCTTTCTTT. It translates to CASSPPSVNTEAFF.

The chain links TRBV28 to TRBJ1-6; D not resolved. The CDR3 length is 18 residues. Germline assignment: CDR1 MDHEN and CDR2 SYDVKM. Trimming took off 3 bases at V and 0 bases at J, with 15 bases between the two ends. The DNA for the CDR3 is TGTGCCAGCAGTTTGTCCCTCATTTTAGGCTCCTATAATTCACCCCTCCACTTT. It codes for CASSLSLILGSYNSPLHF.

The rearrangement uses TRBV7-2 and TRBJ2-5, with D possibly matching TRBD1 (5 bases). The CDR3 sequence is 13 residues long. CDR1 is SGHTA and CDR2 is FQGNSA in the germline V gene. V was trimmed by 5 bases and J by 0 bases, leaving 7 bases between them. The CDR3 DNA reads TGTGCCAGCAGCAGGACACACCAAGAGACCCAGTACTTC. It encodes CASSRTHQETQYF.

This chain connects TRBV30 to TRBJ2-7, with D perhaps TRBD1 or TRBD2 (5 bases each). Per germline, CDR1 GTSNPN and CDR2 SVGIG (reference sequence). The ends were cut back, 1 base at V and 1 base at J, with 17 bases in the middle. CDR3 length equals 16 residues. The DNA of the CDR3 is TGTGCCTGGAGTGCACTAAAACGGGACGGATCCTACGAGCAGTACTTC. The encoded protein is CAWSALKRDGSYEQYF. The whole variable domain, remainder taken from reference TRBV30 and TRBJ2-7, is SQTIHQWPATLVQPVGSPLSLECTVEGTSNPNLYWYRQAAGRGLQLLFYSVGIGQISSEVPQNLSASRPQDRQFILSSKKLLLSDSGFYLCAWSALKRDGSYEQYFGPGTRLTVT.

This clone was counted a single time. The chain uses TRBV19 and TRBJ2-7, with 10 bases fitting TRBD1. CDR3 length: 16 residues. Germline assignment: CDR1 LNHDA and CDR2 SQIVND (reference sequence). V lost 4 bases, J lost 4 bases, and 10 bases stayed unmatched. CDR3 protein: CASSSPRQGAGYEQYF. The CDR3 nucleotides are TGTGCCAGTAGTAGCCCCCGACAGGGGGCAGGTTACGAGCAGTACTTC.